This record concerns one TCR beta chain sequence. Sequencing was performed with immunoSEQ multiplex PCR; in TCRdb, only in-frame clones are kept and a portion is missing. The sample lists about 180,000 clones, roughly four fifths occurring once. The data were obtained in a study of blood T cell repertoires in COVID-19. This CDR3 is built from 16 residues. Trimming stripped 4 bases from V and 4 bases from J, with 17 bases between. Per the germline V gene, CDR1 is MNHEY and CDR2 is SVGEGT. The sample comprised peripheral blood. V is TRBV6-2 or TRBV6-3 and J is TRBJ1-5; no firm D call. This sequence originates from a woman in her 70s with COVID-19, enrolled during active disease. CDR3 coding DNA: TGTGCCAGCAGTTTCTCGCAGGCGTCGGGGAATCAGCCCCAGCATTTT. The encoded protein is CASSFSQASGNQPQHF.